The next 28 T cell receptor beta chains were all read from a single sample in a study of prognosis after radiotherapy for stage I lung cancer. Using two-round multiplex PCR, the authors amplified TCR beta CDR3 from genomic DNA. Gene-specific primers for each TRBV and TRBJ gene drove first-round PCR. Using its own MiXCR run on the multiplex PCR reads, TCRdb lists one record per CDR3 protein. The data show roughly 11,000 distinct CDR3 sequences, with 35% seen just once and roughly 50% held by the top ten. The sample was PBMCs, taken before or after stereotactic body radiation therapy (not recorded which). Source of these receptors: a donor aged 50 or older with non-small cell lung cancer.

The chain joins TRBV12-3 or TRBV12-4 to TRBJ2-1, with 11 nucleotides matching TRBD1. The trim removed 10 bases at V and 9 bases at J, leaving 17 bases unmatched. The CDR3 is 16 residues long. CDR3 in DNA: TGTGCCATTAACTACCCGACCGGGACAGGGGGTGGTGAGCAGTTCTTC. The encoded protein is CAINYPTGTGGGEQFF.

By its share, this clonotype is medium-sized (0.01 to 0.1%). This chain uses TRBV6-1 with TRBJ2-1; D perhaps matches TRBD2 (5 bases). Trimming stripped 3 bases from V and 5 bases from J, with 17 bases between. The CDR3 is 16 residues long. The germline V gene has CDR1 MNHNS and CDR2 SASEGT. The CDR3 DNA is TGTGCCAGCAGTGACCCGGACCCGCAGGAGGACAATGAGCAGTTCTTC. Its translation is CASSDPDPQEDNEQFF.

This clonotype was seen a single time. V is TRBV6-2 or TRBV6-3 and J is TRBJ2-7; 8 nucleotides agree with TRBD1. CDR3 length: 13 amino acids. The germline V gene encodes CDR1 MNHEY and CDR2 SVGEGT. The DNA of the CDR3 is TGTGGCAGGGGGACAGGTCGGACCTACGAGCAGTACGTC. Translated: CGRGTGRTYEQYV.

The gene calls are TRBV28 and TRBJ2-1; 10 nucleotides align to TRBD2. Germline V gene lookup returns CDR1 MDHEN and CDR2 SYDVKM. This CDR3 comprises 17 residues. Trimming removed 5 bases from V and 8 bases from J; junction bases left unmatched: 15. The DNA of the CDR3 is TGTGCCAGCAGTCCCTGGGCCAGCGGGAGGGCCAGAGATGAGCAGTTCTTC. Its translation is CASSPWASGRARDEQFF. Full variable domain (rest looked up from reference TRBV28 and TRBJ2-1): DVKVTQSSRYLVKRTGEKVFLECVQDMDHENMFWYRQDPGLGLRLIYFSYDVKMKEKGDIPEGYSVSREKKERFSLILESASTNQTSMYLCASSPWASGRARDEQFFGPGTRLTVL.

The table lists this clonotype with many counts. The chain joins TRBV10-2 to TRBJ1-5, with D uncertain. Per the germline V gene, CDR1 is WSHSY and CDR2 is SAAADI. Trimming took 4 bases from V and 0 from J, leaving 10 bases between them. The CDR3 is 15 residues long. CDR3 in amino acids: CASSVTLYSNQPQHF. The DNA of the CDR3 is TGCGCCAGCAGTGTAACGCTTTATAGCAATCAGCCCCAGCATTTT.

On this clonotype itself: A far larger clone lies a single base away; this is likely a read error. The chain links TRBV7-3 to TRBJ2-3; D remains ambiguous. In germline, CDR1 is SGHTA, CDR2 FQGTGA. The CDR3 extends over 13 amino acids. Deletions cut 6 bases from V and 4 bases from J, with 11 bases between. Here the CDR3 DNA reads TGTGCCAGCAGTCTCACATGGCCAGATACGCAGTATTTT. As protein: CASSLTWPDTQYF.

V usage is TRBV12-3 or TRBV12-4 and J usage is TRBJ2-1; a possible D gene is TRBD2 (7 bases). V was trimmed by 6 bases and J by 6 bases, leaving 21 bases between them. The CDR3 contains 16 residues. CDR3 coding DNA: TGTGCCAGCAGCACCTTAAGGGGGGGGAGTTTCAATGAGCAGTTCTTC. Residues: CASSTLRGGSFNEQFF.

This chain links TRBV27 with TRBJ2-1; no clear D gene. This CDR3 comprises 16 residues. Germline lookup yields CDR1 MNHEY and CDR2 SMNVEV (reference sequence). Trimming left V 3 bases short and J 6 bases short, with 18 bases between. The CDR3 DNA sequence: TGTGCCAGCAGTTTTGCCGCCGCCCCCTGGGGCAATGAGCAGTTCTTC. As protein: CASSFAAAPWGNEQFF.

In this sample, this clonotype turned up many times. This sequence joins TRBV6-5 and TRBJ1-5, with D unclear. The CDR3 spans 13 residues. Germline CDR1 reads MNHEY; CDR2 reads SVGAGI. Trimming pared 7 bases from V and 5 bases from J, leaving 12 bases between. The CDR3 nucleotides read TGTGCCAGCACCTCTACCAAAGATCAGCCCCAGCATTTT. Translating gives CASTSTKDQPQHF.

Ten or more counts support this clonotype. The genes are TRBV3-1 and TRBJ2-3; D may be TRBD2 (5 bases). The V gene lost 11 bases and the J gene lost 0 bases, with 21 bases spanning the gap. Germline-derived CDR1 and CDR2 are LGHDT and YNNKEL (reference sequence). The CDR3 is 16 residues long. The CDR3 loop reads CAPTSGWEVSTDTQYF. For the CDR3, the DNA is TGTGCCCCTACCAGCGGTTGGGAAGTCAGCACAGATACGCAGTATTTT.

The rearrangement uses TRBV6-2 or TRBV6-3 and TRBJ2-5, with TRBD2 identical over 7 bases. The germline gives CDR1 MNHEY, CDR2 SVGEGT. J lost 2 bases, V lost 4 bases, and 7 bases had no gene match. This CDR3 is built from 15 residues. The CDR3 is CASSSEGGKQETQYF. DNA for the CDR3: TGTGCCAGCAGTTCCGAGGGAGGGAAACAAGAGACCCAGTACTTC.

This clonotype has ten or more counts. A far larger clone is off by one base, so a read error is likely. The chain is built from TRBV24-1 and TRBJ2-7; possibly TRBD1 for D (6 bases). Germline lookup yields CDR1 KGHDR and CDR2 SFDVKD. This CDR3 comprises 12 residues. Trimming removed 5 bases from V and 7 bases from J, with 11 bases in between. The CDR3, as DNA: TGTGCCACCAGTGTTGGGGACAATGAGCAGTACTTC. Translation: CATSVGDNEQYF.

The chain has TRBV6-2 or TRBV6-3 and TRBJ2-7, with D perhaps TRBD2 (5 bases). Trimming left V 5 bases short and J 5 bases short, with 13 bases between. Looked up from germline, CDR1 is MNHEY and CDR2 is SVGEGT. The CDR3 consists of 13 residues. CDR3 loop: CASSTGNMDEQYF. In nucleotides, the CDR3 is TGTGCCAGCAGTACCGGGAATATGGACGAGCAGTACTTC.

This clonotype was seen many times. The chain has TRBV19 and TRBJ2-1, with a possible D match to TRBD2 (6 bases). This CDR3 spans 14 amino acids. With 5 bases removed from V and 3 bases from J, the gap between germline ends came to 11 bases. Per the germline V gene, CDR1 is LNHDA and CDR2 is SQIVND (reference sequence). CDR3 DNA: TGTGCCAGTAGTGGAGGGTTGGGCTACAATGAGCAGTTCTTC. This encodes CASSGGLGYNEQFF.

The CDR3 sequence: CASSPRGLAAYEQYF. For the CDR3, the DNA is TGTGCCAGCAGTCCACGGGGACTAGCCGCCTACGAGCAGTACTTC. The V gene is TRBV12-3 or TRBV12-4, the J gene TRBJ2-7, with 9 positions matching TRBD2. The CDR3 covers 15 residues. The junction had 7 bases not matched to a gene; V was cut back by 5 bases and J by 2 bases.

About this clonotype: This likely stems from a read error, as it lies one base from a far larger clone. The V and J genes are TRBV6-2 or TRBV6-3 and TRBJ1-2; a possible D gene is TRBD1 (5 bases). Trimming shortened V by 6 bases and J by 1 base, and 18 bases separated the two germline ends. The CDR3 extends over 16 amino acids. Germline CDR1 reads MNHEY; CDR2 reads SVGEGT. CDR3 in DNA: TGTGCCAGCAGAAGATCCGGGACCACAATTAACTATGGCTACACCTTC. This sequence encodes CASRRSGTTINYGYTF.

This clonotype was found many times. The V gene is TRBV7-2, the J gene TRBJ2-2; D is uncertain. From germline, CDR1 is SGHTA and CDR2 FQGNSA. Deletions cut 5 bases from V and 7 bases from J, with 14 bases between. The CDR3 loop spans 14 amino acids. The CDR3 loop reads CASSLFVGHGELFF. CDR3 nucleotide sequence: TGTGCCAGCAGCCTCTTCGTCGGGCACGGGGAGCTGTTTTTT.

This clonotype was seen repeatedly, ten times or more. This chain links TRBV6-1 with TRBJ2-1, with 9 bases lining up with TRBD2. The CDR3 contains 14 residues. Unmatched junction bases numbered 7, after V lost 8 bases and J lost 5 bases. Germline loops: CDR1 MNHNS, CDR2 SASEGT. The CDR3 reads CASERAGGDNEQFF. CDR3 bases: TGTGCCAGCGAGAGGGCGGGAGGGGACAATGAGCAGTTCTTC.

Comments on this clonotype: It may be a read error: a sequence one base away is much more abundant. CDR3 protein: CASSYSTAGASGAFF. CDR3 nucleotides: TGTGCCAGCAGTTACTCGACGGCTGGGGCGTCTGGAGCTTTCTTT. This chain links TRBV6-6 with TRBJ1-1, with a tentative D call TRBD1 (5 bases). V was trimmed by 0 bases and J by 10 bases, leaving 18 bases between them. Germline V gives CDR1 MNHNY, CDR2 SVGAGI (reference sequence). This CDR3 is built from 15 residues.

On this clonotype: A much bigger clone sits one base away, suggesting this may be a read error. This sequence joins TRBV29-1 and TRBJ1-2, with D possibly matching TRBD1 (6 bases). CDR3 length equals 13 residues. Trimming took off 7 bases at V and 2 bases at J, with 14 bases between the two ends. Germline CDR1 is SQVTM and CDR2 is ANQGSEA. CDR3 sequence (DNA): TGCAGCGGGGAGGGGGAAGCGAACTATGGCTACACCTTC. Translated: CSGEGEANYGYTF.

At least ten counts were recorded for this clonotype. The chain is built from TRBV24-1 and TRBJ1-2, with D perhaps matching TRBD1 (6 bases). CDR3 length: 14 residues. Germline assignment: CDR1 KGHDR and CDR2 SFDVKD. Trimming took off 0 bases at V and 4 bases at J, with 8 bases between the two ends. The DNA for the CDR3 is TGTGCCACCAGTGATTTGTCACAGGGCTATGGCTACACCTTC. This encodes CATSDLSQGYGYTF.

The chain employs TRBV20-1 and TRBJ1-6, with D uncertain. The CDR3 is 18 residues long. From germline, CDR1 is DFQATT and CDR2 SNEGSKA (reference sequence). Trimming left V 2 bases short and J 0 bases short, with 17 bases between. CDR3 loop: CSARLVGDANSYNSPLHF. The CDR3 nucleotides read TGCAGTGCTAGACTCGTCGGCGACGCCAACTCCTATAATTCACCCCTCCACTTT.

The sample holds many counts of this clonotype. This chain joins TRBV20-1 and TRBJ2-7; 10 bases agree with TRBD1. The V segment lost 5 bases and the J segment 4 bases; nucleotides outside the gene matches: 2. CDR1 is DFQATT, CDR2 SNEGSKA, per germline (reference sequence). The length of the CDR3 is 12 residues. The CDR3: CSAEGQGYEQYF. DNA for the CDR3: TGCAGTGCTGAGGGACAGGGGTACGAGCAGTACTTC.

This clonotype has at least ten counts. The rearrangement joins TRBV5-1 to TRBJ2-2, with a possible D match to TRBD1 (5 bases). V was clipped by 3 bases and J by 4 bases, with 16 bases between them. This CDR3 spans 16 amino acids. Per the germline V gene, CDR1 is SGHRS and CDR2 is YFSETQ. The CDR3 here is CASSSGFTGTTGELFF. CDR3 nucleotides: TGCGCCAGCAGCTCTGGGTTTACAGGTACCACCGGGGAGCTGTTTTTT.

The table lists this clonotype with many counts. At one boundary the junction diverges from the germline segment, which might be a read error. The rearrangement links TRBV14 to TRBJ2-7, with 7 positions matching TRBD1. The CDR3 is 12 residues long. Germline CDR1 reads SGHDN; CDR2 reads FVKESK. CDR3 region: CASSQAGTVIDF. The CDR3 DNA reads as TGTGCCAGCAGCCAAGCCGGGACAGTGATAGACTTC. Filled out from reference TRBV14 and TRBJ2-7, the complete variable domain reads EAGVTQFPSHSVIEKGQTVTLRCDPISGHDNLYWYRRVMGKEIKFLLHFVKESKQDESGMPNNRFLAERTGGTYSTLKVQPAELEDSGVYFCASSQAGTVIDFGPGTRLTVT.

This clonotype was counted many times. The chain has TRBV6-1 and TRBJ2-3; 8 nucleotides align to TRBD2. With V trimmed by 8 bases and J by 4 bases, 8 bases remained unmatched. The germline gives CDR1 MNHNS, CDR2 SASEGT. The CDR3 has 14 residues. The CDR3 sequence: CASGSGGPPDTQYF. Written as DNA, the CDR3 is TGTGCCAGCGGCTCGGGGGGGCCCCCAGATACGCAGTATTTT.

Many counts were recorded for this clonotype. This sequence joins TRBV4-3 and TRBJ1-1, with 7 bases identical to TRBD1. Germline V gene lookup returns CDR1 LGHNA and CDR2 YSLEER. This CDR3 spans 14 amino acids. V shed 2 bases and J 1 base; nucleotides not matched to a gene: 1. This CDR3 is CASSQRQGNTEAFF. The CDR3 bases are TGCGCCAGCAGCCAAAGACAGGGGAACACTGAAGCTTTCTTT.

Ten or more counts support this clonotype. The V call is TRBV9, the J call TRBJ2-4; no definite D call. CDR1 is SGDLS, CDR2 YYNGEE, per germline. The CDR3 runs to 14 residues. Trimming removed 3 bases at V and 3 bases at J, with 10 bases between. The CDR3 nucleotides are TGTGCCAGCAGCGCATCGGATGGCAAAAACATTCAGTACTTC. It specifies CASSASDGKNIQYF.